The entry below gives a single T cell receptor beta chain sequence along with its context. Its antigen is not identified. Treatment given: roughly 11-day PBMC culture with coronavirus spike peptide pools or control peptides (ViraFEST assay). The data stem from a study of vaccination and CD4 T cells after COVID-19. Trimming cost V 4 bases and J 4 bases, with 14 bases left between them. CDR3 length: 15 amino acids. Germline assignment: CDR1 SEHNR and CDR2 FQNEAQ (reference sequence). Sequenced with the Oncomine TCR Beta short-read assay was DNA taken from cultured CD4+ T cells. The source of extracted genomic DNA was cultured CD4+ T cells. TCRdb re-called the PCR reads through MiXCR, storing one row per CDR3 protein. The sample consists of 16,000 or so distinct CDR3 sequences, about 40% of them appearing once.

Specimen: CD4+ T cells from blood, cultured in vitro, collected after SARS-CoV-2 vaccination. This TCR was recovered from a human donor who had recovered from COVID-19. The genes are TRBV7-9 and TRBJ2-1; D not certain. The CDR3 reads CASSSYEKIYNEQFF. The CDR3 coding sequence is TGTGCCAGCAGCTCCTATGAAAAGATTTACAATGAGCAGTTCTTC.